These 16 T cell receptor beta chains came from one sample sequenced in a study of identical twins. TCRdb processed the 5' RACE reads anew with MiXCR; each CDR3 protein has one entry. Counted here are 500,000 to 650,000 distinct CDR3 sequences, about 7% occurring once; the ten biggest clones make up 1.6%. The same specimen was also included in a second study, on yellow fever vaccine responses in identical twins.

Sequenced: PBMCs. The receptors were gathered from a woman under 30 in good health.

This clonotype has ten or more counts. V is TRBV2 and J is TRBJ2-2; 7 positions match TRBD2. Germline CDR1 is SNHLY and CDR2 is FYNNEI. The trim removed 4 bases at V and 2 bases at J, leaving 7 bases unmatched. The CDR3 contains 16 residues. The CDR3 region is CASSARSGINTGELFF. In nucleotides, the CDR3 is TGTGCCAGCAGTGCTAGGAGCGGGATTAACACCGGGGAGCTGTTTTTT. The entire variable domain, with the rest obtained from reference TRBV2 and TRBJ2-2, is as follows: EPEVTQTPSHQVTQMGQEVILRCVPISNHLYFYWYRQILGQKVEFLVSFYNNEISEKSEIFDDQFSVERPDGSNFTLKIRSTKLEDSAMYFCASSARSGINTGELFFGEGSRLTVL.

There are a few counts of this clonotype. The chain uses TRBV27 and TRBJ2-2; 11 positions agree with TRBD2. V lost 4 bases to trimming and J lost 4 bases; unmatched junction nucleotides: 5. This CDR3 contains 16 residues. The germline V gene encodes CDR1 MNHEY and CDR2 SMNVEV (reference sequence). DNA of the CDR3: TGTGCCAGCAGTTCACTAGCGGGAGAACGCACCGGGGAGCTGTTTTTT. This translates into CASSSLAGERTGELFF.

The chain couples TRBV5-5 to TRBJ2-1, with D perhaps matching TRBD2 (5 bases). This CDR3 region has 13 residues. Trimming took 2 bases from V and 12 from J, leaving 15 bases between them. The germline gives CDR1 SGHKS, CDR2 YYEKEE (reference sequence). The CDR3 nucleotides read TGTGCCAGCAGCTTCCCGGGGAACCTTTGGCAGTTCTTC. The encoded protein is CASSFPGNLWQFF.

V gene TRBV7-3 combines with J gene TRBJ2-2, with a tentative D call TRBD2 (5 bases). V lost 4 bases and J lost 3, with 27 bases in between. The CDR3 has 20 amino acids. Per the germline V gene, CDR1 is SGHTA and CDR2 is FQGTGA. The CDR3 sequence is CASSSERVGHQIVYTGELFF. The CDR3, as DNA: TGTGCCAGCAGCTCAGAGAGGGTTGGGCATCAGATAGTTTACACCGGGGAGCTGTTTTTT.

This chain links TRBV10-3 with TRBJ2-3, with 12 positions matching TRBD1. V was clipped by 6 bases and J by 3 bases; unmatched bases: 10. This CDR3 region has 17 residues. CDR1 and CDR2 from the germline V gene are ENHRY and SYGVKD. The DNA of the CDR3 is TGTGCCATCAGCTCCGGGACAGGGGGCTTGGAAACAGATACGCAGTATTTT. Its protein product is CAISSGTGGLETDTQYF.

This clonotype has only a few counts. The chain has TRBV15 and TRBJ2-7, with 7 bases that match TRBD1. CDR3 length: 14 amino acids. The J segment lost 3 bases and the V segment lost 4 bases, leaving 6 bases of the junction unmatched. Per the germline V gene, CDR1 is LNHNV and CDR2 is YYDKDF (reference sequence). This chain's CDR3 is CATSMGTGDYEQYV. The CDR3 DNA reads TGTGCCACCAGCATGGGAACAGGGGACTACGAGCAGTACGTC.

Ten or more counts support this clonotype. The chain uses TRBV28 and TRBJ2-2; no clear D gene. Per the germline V gene, CDR1 is MDHEN and CDR2 is SYDVKM. V gave up 0 bases and J gave up 6 bases, with 8 bases separating them. The CDR3 spans 14 residues. Written as DNA, the CDR3 is TGTGCCAGCAGTTTATGGCTAGTTTCCGGGGAGCTGTTTTTT. Its protein is CASSLWLVSGELFF.

This clonotype was observed a few times. This rearrangement joins TRBV7-8 to TRBJ1-5; 7 bases are a match to TRBD1. The germline gives CDR1 SGHVS, CDR2 FQNEAQ. The trim removed 5 bases at V and 3 bases at J, leaving 7 bases unmatched. The CDR3 is 15 amino acids. In DNA form, the CDR3 reads TGTGCCAGCAGCACCGAGGACAGGAACAATCAGCCCCAGCATTTT. Residues: CASSTEDRNNQPQHF.

The chain carries TRBV5-1 and TRBJ1-1; no definite D call. The V gene lost 3 bases and the J gene lost 0 bases, with 12 bases spanning the gap. Germline CDR1 is SGHRS and CDR2 is YFSETQ. The CDR3 is made up of 15 amino acids. The CDR3 spells CASSWGREMNTEAFF. CDR3 nucleotides: TGCGCCAGCAGCTGGGGAAGGGAAATGAACACTGAAGCTTTCTTT.

This clonotype has a handful of counts. The gene calls are TRBV20-1 and TRBJ2-7, with 11 bases identical to TRBD2. The V gene's germline CDR1 is DFQATT and CDR2 SNEGSKA (reference sequence). The CDR3 loop spans 16 amino acids. CDR3 bases: TGCTGTGCTAGAGATGTCCCTAGCGGGGGGTCCTACGAGCAGTACGTC. It specifies CCARDVPSGGSYEQYV.

This clonotype was seen a few times. The chain employs TRBV11-2 and TRBJ2-5; D may be TRBD2 (5 bases). The V end was cut by 4 bases, the J end by 2 bases, with 8 bases between. The CDR3 is 13 residues long. The germline V gene has CDR1 SGHAT and CDR2 FQNNGV. Here the CDR3 reads CASSSGVQETQYF. In nucleotides, the CDR3 is TGTGCCAGCAGCTCCGGGGTTCAAGAGACCCAGTACTTC.

The chain has TRBV12-3 or TRBV12-4 and TRBJ1-4, with D hard to call. Trimming took 5 bases from V and 3 from J, leaving 13 bases between them. The CDR3 extends over 15 amino acids. This chain's CDR3 is CASSTIQLSNEKLFF. The CDR3 bases are TGTGCCAGCAGTACTATACAGCTTTCTAATGAAAAACTGTTTTTT.

At least ten counts were recorded for this clonotype. At one end the junction does not follow the germline gene, possibly because of a read error. This CDR3 reads CASSPGLAGTDTQYF. CDR3 in DNA: TGTGCCAGCAGCCCAGGACTAGCGGGCACAGATACGCAGTATTTT. The chain recombines TRBV5-1 with TRBJ2-3; 10 bases line up with TRBD2. CDR1 is SGHRS and CDR2 is YFSETQ in the germline V gene. The CDR3 sequence is 15 residues long. The full variable domain, completed using reference TRBV5-1 and TRBJ2-3, is KAGVTQTPRYLIKTRGQQVTLSCSPISGHRSVSWYQQTPGQGLQFLFEYFSETQRNKGNFPGRFSGRQFSNSRSEMNVSTLELGDSALYLCASSPGLAGTDTQYFGPGTRLTVL.

This clonotype was observed a few times. The chain uses TRBV20-1 and TRBJ2-7; no clear D. The V gene's germline CDR1 is DFQATT and CDR2 SNEGSKA (reference sequence). The CDR3 spans 14 residues. The V gene lost 8 bases and the J gene lost 6 bases, with 23 bases spanning the gap. The CDR3 region has the DNA TGCAGTTTTCGACCAAACCCCTTTGAGTTCGAGCAGTACTTC. Amino acids: CSFRPNPFEFEQYF.

This clonotype turned up a few times. J is TRBJ2-5 and V is TRBV11-2, with 9 bases aligning to TRBD2. This CDR3 is 17 amino acids long. J was trimmed by 2 bases and V by 6 bases; bases with no gene match: 13. Germline V gene lookup returns CDR1 SGHAT and CDR2 FQNNGV. Here the CDR3 reads CASSSTWRGGSQETQYF. DNA of the CDR3: TGTGCCAGCAGTTCGACCTGGCGGGGGGGCAGTCAAGAGACCCAGTACTTC.

The V and J genes are TRBV6-1 and TRBJ1-4; tentative D call: TRBD1 (5 bases). Germline CDR1 is MNHNS and CDR2 is SASEGT. This CDR3 is 15 amino acids long. The V and J ends lost 6 bases and 7 bases respectively, with 18 bases between them. As DNA, the CDR3 is TGTGCCAGCAGAGAGGACGGCACCCAGGGTGAAAAACTGTTTTTT. This sequence encodes CASREDGTQGEKLFF.